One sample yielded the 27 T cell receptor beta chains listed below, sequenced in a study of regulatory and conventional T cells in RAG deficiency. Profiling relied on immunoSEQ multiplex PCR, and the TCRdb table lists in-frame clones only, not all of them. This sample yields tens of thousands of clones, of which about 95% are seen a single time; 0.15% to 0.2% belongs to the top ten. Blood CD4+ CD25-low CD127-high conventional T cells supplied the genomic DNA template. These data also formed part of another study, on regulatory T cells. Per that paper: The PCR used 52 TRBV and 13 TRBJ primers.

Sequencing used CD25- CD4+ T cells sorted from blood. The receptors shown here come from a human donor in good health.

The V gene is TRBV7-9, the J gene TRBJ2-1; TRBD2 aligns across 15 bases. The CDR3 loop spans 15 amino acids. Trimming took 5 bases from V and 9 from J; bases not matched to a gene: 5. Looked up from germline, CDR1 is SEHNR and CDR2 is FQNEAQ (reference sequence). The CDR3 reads CASSLGLAGGSEQFF. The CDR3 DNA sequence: TGTGCCAGCAGCCTAGGACTAGCGGGGGGGAGTGAGCAGTTCTTC.

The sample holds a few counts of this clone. The CDR3 DNA reads TGTGCCAGCAGTCTACTTCCCGGGACAGGGGGCTATGGCTACACCTTC. This gives the protein CASSLLPGTGGYGYTF. The chain employs TRBV6-6 and TRBJ1-2; 11 nucleotides line up with TRBD1. With V trimmed by 5 bases and J by 4 bases, 9 bases remained unmatched. Germline V gives CDR1 MNHNY, CDR2 SVGAGI (reference sequence). The length of the CDR3 is 16 residues.

CDR3 loop: CASRVWTSGGEQFF. In nucleotides, the CDR3 is TGTGCCAGCAGAGTCTGGACTAGCGGGGGTGAGCAGTTCTTC. The V call is TRBV2, the J call TRBJ2-1; 13 bases align to TRBD2. V lost 6 bases and J lost 9; bases outside the gene matches: 5. The germline CDR1 and CDR2 sequences are SNHLY and FYNNEI. CDR3 length equals 14 residues.

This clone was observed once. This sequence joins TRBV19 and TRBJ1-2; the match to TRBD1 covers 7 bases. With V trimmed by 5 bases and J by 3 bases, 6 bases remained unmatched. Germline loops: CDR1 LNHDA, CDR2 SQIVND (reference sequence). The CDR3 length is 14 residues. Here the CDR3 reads CASSLDRADYGYTF. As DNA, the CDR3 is TGTGCCAGTAGTCTCGACAGGGCGGACTATGGCTACACCTTC.

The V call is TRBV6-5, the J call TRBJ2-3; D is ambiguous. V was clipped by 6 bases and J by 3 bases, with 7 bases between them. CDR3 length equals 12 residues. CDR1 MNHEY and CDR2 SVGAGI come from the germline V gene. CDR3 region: CASSPNTDTQYF. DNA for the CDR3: TGTGCCAGCAGCCCTAATACAGATACGCAGTATTTT.

CDR3: CAWAYVRTGGYEQYF. CDR3 coding DNA: TGTGCCTGGGCGTATGTGCGGACAGGGGGGTACGAGCAGTACTTC. This chain uses TRBV30 with TRBJ2-7, with TRBD1 identical over 10 bases. CDR1 is GTSNPN and CDR2 is SVGIG in the germline V gene (reference sequence). This CDR3 is 15 amino acids long. Losses at the gene ends were 5 bases for V and 4 bases for J; bases not matched to a gene: 11.

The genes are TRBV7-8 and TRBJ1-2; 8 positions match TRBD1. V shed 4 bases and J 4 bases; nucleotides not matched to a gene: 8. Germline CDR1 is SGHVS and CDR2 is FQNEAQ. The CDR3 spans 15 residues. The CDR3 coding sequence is TGTGCCAGCAGCTCAGGACAGGGTAACGTCTATGGCTACACCTTC. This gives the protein CASSSGQGNVYGYTF. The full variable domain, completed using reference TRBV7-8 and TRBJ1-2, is GAGVSQSPRYKVAKRGQDVALRCDPISGHVSLFWYQQALGQGPEFLTYFQNEAQLDKSGLPSDRFFAERPEGSVSTLKIQRTQQEDSAVYLCASSSGQGNVYGYTFGSGTRLTVV.

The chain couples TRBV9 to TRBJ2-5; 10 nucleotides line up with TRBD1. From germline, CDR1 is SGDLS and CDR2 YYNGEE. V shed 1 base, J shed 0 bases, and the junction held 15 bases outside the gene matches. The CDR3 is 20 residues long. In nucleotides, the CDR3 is TGTGCCAGCAGCGTAATCAGGGGGACAGGGGATTGGAGTGACCAAGAGACCCAGTACTTC. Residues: CASSVIRGTGDWSDQETQYF.

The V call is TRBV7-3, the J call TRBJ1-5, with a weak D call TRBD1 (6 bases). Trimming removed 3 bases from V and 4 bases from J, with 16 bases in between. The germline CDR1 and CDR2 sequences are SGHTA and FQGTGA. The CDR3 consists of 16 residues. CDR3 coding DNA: TGTGCCAGCAGCTTCCTACTGTTACAGGGAAATCAGCCCCAGCATTTT. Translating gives CASSFLLLQGNQPQHF. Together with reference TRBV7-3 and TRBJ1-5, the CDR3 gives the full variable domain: GAGVSQTPSNKVTEKGKYVELRCDPISGHTALYWYRQSLGQGPEFLIYFQGTGAADDSGLPNDRFFAVRPEGSVSTLKIQRTERGDSAVYLCASSFLLLQGNQPQHFGDGTRLSIL.

The CDR3 DNA reads TGTGCCAGTAGTATTAGGTCTAGCGGGGGGGCAGATACGCAGTATTTT. It codes for CASSIRSSGGADTQYF. The chain has TRBV19 and TRBJ2-3; 12 nucleotides match TRBD2. V gave up 3 bases and J gave up 4 bases; unmatched junction bases: 5. The CDR3 runs 16 residues. Looked up from germline, CDR1 is LNHDA and CDR2 is SQIVND (reference sequence). The entire variable domain, with the rest obtained from reference TRBV19 and TRBJ2-3, is as follows: DGGITQSPKYLFRKEGQNVTLSCEQNLNHDAMYWYRQDPGQGLRLIYYSQIVNDFQKGDIAEGYSVSREKKESFPLTVTSAQKNPTAFYLCASSIRSSGGADTQYFGPGTRLTVL.

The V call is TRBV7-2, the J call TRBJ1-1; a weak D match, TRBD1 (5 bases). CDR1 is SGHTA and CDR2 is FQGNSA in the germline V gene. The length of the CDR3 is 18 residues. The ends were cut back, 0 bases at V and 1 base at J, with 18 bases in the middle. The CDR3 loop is CASSLALFPGRGNTEAFF. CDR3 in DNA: TGTGCCAGCAGCTTAGCTTTGTTTCCAGGGCGGGGGAACACTGAAGCTTTCTTT.

The CDR3 is CASSRRDRGFGYTF. DNA for the CDR3: TGTGCCAGTAGCCGCCGGGACAGGGGCTTCGGCTACACCTTC. The chain carries TRBV19 and TRBJ1-2; 10 bases are shared with TRBD1. CDR1 is LNHDA, CDR2 SQIVND, per germline (reference sequence). The CDR3 runs to 14 residues. The J segment lost 8 bases and the V segment lost 6 bases, leaving 9 bases of the junction unmatched.

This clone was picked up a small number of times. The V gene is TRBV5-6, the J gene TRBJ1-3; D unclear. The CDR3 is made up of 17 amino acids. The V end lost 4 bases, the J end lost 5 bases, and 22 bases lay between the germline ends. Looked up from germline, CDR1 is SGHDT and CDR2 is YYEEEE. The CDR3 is CASSLLPRTGSRNTIYF. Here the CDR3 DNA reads TGTGCCAGCAGCCTACTTCCCAGGACGGGGAGTCGAAACACCATATATTTT.

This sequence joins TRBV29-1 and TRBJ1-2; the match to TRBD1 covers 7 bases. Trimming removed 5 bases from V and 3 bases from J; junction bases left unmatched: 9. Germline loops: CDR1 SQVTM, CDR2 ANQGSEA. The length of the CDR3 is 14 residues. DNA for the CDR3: TGCAGCGTTACAATAACAGGGGTGGACTATGGCTACACCTTC. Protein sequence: CSVTITGVDYGYTF.

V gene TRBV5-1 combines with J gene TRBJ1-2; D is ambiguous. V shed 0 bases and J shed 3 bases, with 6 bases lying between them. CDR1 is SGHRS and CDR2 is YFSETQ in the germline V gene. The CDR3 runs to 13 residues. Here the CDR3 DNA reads TGCGCCAGCAGCTTGGATGGAGACTATGGCTACACCTTC. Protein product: CASSLDGDYGYTF. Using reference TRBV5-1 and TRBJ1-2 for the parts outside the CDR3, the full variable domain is KAGVTQTPRYLIKTRGQQVTLSCSPISGHRSVSWYQQTPGQGLQFLFEYFSETQRNKGNFPGRFSGRQFSNSRSEMNVSTLELGDSALYLCASSLDGDYGYTFGSGTRLTVV.

In DNA form, the CDR3 reads TGTGCCAGCAGAGACAGGGGGGCTGGGAATCAGCCCCAGCATTTT. Translating it yields CASRDRGAGNQPQHF. The rearrangement links TRBV2 to TRBJ1-5; 9 bases map to TRBD1. CDR1 SNHLY and CDR2 FYNNEI come from the germline V gene. The V gene end was trimmed by 6 bases and the J gene end by 4 bases; junction bases not matched to a gene: 7. The CDR3 has 15 residues. The full variable domain, its missing parts supplied by reference TRBV2 and TRBJ1-5, is EPEVTQTPSHQVTQMGQEVILRCVPISNHLYFYWYRQILGQKVEFLVSFYNNEISEKSEIFDDQFSVERPDGSNFTLKIRSTKLEDSAMYFCASRDRGAGNQPQHFGDGTRLSIL.

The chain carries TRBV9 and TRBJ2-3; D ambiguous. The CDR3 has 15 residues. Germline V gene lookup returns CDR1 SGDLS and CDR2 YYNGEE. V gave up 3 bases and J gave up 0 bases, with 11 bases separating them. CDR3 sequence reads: CASSAGPASTDTQYF. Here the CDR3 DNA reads TGTGCCAGCAGCGCCGGTCCCGCTAGCACAGATACGCAGTATTTT.

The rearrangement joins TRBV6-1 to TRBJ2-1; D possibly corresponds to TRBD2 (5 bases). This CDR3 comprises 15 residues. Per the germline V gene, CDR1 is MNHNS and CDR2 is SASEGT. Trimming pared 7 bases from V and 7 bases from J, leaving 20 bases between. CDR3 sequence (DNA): TGTGCCAGCACTGGGTCCCTAGCTACTCGGAATGAGCAGTTCTTC. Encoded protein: CASTGSLATRNEQFF.

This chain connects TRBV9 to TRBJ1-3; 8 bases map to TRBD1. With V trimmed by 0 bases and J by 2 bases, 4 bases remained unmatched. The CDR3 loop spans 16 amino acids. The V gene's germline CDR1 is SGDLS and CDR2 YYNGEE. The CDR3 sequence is CASSVGEDRAGNTIYF. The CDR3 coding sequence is TGTGCCAGCAGCGTAGGGGAGGACAGGGCTGGAAACACCATATATTTT.

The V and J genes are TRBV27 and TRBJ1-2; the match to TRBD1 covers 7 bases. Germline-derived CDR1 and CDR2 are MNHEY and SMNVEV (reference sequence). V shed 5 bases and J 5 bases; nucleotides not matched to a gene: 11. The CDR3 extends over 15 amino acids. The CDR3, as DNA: TGTGCCAGCAGTAAAACCACAGGGGTTGGGTATGGCTACACCTTC. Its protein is CASSKTTGVGYGYTF.

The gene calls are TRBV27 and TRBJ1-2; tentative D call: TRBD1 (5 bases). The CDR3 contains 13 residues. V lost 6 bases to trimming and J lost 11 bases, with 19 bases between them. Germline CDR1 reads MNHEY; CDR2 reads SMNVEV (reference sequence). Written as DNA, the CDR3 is TGTGCCAGCAGGGCAGGGTTGGACATTGGGTACACCTTC. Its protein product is CASRAGLDIGYTF.

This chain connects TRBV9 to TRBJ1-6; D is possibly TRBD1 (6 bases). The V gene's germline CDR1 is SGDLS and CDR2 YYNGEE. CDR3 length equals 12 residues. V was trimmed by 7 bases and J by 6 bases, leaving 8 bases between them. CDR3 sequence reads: CASGRGNSPLHF. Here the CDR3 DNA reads TGTGCCAGCGGCAGGGGTAATTCACCCCTCCACTTT.

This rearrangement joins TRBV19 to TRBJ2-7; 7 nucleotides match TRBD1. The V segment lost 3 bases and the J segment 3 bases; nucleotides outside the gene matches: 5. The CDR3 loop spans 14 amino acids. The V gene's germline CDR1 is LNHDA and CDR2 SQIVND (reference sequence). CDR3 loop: CASSIQGQNYEQYF. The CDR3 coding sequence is TGTGCCAGTAGTATCCAGGGACAGAACTACGAGCAGTACTTC.

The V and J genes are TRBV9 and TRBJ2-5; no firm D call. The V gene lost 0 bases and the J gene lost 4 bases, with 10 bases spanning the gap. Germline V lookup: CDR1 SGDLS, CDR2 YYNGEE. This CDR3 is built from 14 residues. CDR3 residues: CASSVGARIETQYF. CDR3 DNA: TGTGCCAGCAGCGTAGGGGCCAGGATAGAGACCCAGTACTTC.

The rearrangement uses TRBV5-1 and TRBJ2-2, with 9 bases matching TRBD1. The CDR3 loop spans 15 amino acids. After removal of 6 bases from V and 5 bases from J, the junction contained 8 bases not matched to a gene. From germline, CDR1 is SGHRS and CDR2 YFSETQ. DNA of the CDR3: TGCGCCAGCACCCGGACAGGGGCGCGGACCGGGGAGCTGTTTTTT. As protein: CASTRTGARTGELFF. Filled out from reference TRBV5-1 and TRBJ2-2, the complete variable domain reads KAGVTQTPRYLIKTRGQQVTLSCSPISGHRSVSWYQQTPGQGLQFLFEYFSETQRNKGNFPGRFSGRQFSNSRSEMNVSTLELGDSALYLCASTRTGARTGELFFGEGSRLTVL.

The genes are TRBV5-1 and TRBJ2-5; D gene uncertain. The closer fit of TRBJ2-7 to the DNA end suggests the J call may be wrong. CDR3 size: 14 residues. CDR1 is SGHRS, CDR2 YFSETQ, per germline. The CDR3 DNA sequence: TGCGCCAGCAGCTTGGAGGCGGCTTCCTACGAGCAGTACTTC. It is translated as CASSLEAASYEQYF.

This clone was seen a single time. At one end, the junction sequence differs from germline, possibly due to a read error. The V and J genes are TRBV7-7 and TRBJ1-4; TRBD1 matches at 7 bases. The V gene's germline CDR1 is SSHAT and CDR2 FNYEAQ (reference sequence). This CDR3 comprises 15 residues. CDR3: CASSLGRGRDEKLFF. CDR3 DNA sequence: TGTGCTAGCAGCTTAGGGAGGGGGCGCGACGAAAAACTGTTTTTT.